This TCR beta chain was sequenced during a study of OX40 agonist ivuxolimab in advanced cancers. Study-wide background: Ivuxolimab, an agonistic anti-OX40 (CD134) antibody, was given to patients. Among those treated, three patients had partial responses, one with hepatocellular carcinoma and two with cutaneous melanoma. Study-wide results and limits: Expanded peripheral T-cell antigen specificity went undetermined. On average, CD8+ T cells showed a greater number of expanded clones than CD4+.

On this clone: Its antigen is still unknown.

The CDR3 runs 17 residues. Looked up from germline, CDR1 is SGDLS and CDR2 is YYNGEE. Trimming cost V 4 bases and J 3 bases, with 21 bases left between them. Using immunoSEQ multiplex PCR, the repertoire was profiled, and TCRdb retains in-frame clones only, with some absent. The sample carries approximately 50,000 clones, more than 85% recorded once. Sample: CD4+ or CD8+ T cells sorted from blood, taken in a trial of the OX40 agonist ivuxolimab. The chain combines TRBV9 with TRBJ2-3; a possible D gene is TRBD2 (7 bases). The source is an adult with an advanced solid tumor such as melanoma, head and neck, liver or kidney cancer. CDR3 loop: CASSPGVGGGRTDTQYF. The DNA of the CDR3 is TGTGCCAGCAGCCCCGGAGTAGGGGGGGGCAGGACAGATACGCAGTATTTT.